This TCR beta chain was recovered during a study of CD4+ T cells in melanoma. To note about this clone: Its antigen is as yet unknown.

Whole-study findings and limits: A reported correlation linked neoantigen-specific CD4+ T cells to CD8+, macrophage and B cell function. Diverse differentiation states were reported for melanoma neoantigen-specific CD4+ T cells.

Method: immunoSEQ multiplex PCR; TCRdb's copy keeps in-frame clones and lacks some. The table records 13,000 or so clones, 68% of them present only once. The ends lost 1 base at V and 14 bases at J; junction bases unmatched: 8. CDR1 is SGHKS, CDR2 YYEKEE, per germline (reference sequence). This CDR3 contains 12 residues. The chain employs TRBV5-5 and TRBJ2-5; 7 positions match TRBD2. Sequencing was carried out using cells from a culture (not recorded whether cultured in vitro). The sequence was obtained from a human donor with melanoma. CDR3 residues: CASSLISSGGYF. The CDR3 DNA reads TGTGCCAGCAGCTTGATATCGTCGGGGGGTTACTTC. The full variable domain, rest sourced from reference TRBV5-5 and TRBJ2-5, is DAGVTQSPTHLIKTRGQQVTLRCSPISGHKSVSWYQQVLGQGPQFIFQYYEKEERGRGNFPDRFSARQFPNYSSELNVNALLLGDSALYLCASSLISSGGYFGPGTRLLVL.